The rows below give T cell receptor beta chains drawn from one sample of a study of blood T cell repertoires in COVID-19. Method: immunoSEQ multiplex PCR; TCRdb's copy keeps in-frame clones and lacks some. The repertoire holds over 30,000 clones, with around 86% as singletons. Material: peripheral blood. These receptors were taken from a man between 65 and 85 years old with acute or convalescent COVID-19. CDR3s include the opening cysteine and the closing phenylalanine or tryptophan. Fields, in order: J gene, D gene, V gene, clone size, CDR3 protein, CDR3 DNA. The D gene is left open where the match is weak. Where a row states a size, it is once, few, many or the class of an expanded clone; other rows omit it.

J: TRBJ1-6; D: NA; V: TRBV7-9; size: NA; CDR3: CASGRGGASPLHF; DNA: TGTGCCAGCGGCCGAGGGGGAGCTTCACCCCTCCACTTT
J: TRBJ2-7; D: NA; V: TRBV30; size: NA; CDR3: CAWSGGATYEQYF; DNA: TGTGCCTGGAGTGGTGGGGCCACCTACGAGCAGTACTTC
J: TRBJ2-3; D: TRBD1; V: TRBV30; size: NA; CDR3: CADRGGADTQYF; DNA: TGTGCAGACAGGGGGGGGGCAGATACGCAGTATTTT
J: TRBJ2-5; D: TRBD1; V: TRBV28; size: NA; CDR3: CASSWTGQTQYF; DNA: TGTGCCAGCAGTTGGACAGGGCAGACCCAGTACTTC
J: TRBJ1-2; D: NA; V: TRBV28; size: NA; CDR3: CASRISGSPLGYTF; DNA: TGTGCCAGCAGGATCAGCGGGTCGCCCTTGGGCTACACCTTC
J: TRBJ2-1; D: TRBD1; V: TRBV24-1; size: NA; CDR3: CATSDPRTGRGEQFF; DNA: TGTGCCACCAGTGATCCCCGGACAGGTAGGGGTGAGCAGTTCTTC
J: TRBJ2-1; D: TRBD2; V: TRBV6-5; size: once; CDR3: CATGASGVQEQFF; DNA: TGTGCCACTGGGGCTAGCGGGGTACAGGAGCAGTTCTTC
J: TRBJ2-3; D: TRBD2; V: TRBV9; size: NA; CDR3: CASSLSGRARSDTQYF; DNA: TGTGCCAGCAGCCTTAGCGGGAGGGCCAGGTCAGATACGCAGTATTTT
J: TRBJ2-1; D: NA; V: TRBV6-2/TRBV6-3; size: once; CDR3: CASSYGAVNEQFF; DNA: TGTGCCAGCAGTTACGGGGCAGTCAATGAGCAGTTCTTC
J: TRBJ2-2; D: TRBD2; V: TRBV5-1; size: few; CDR3: CASAWTRVTGELFF; DNA: TGCGCCAGCGCTTGGACTAGGGTCACCGGGGAGCTGTTTTTT
J: TRBJ2-7; D: NA; V: TRBV30; size: NA; CDR3: CAWSPGFSYEQYF; DNA: TGTGCCTGGAGTCCAGGGTTCTCCTACGAGCAGTACTTC
J: TRBJ2-5; D: TRBD2; V: TRBV18; size: once; CDR3: CASSPRPSGGQETQYF; DNA: TGTGCCAGCTCACCACGTCCTAGCGGGGGACAAGAGACCCAGTACTTC
J: TRBJ2-1; D: TRBD2; V: TRBV5-1; size: NA; CDR3: CASSWGTSGSFNEQFF; DNA: TGCGCCAGCAGCTGGGGGACTAGCGGGAGTTTTAATGAGCAGTTCTTC
J: TRBJ2-7; D: NA; V: TRBV7-2; size: NA; CDR3: CASSPSTQIPYEQYF; DNA: TGTGCCAGCAGCCCCTCTACCCAAATCCCCTACGAGCAGTACTTC
J: TRBJ2-1; D: NA; V: TRBV11-2; size: NA; CDR3: CASSFSLLSSYNEQFF; DNA: TGTGCCAGCAGCTTCTCCCTCTTGAGCTCCTACAATGAGCAGTTCTTC
J: TRBJ1-5; D: TRBD1; V: TRBV28; size: NA; CDR3: CASSLSGDRGRNQPQHF; DNA: TGTGCCAGCAGTTTATCGGGGGACAGGGGGCGAAATCAGCCCCAGCATTTT
J: TRBJ1-5; D: TRBD1; V: TRBV6-6; size: NA; CDR3: CASSPPDRGQPQHF; DNA: TGTGCCAGCAGTCCACCCGACAGGGGTCAGCCCCAGCATTTT
J: TRBJ2-7; D: TRBD1; V: TRBV4-3; size: NA; CDR3: CASSQEKGAYEQYF; DNA: TGCGCCAGCAGCCAAGAGAAGGGGGCGTACGAGCAGTACTTC
J: TRBJ1-4; D: NA; V: TRBV19; size: few; CDR3: CASSNPRQMGEKLFF; DNA: TGTGCCAGTAGTAACCCTCGACAAATGGGCGAAAAACTGTTTTTT
J: TRBJ2-1; D: TRBD2; V: TRBV6-1; size: NA; CDR3: CASSEEIGGEQFF; DNA: TGTGCCAGCAGTGAGGAGATCGGGGGGGAGCAGTTCTTC
J: TRBJ2-3; D: TRBD2; V: TRBV7-6; size: NA; CDR3: CASSPITTSGRPDTQYF; DNA: TGTGCCAGCAGCCCTATAACTACTAGCGGGAGACCAGATACGCAGTATTTT
J: TRBJ1-6; D: TRBD1; V: TRBV5-4; size: NA; CDR3: CASSLPGQIHSPLHF; DNA: TGTGCCAGCAGCTTACCGGGACAGATCCATTCACCCCTCCACTTT
J: TRBJ2-5; D: TRBD1; V: TRBV28; size: NA; CDR3: CASRGDRAQETQYF; DNA: TGTGCCAGCAGGGGAGACAGGGCCCAAGAGACCCAGTACTTC
J: TRBJ2-2; D: TRBD2; V: TRBV6-1; size: few; CDR3: CASSEAQRELTGELFF; DNA: TGTGCCAGCAGTGAAGCGCAGCGGGAGCTTACCGGGGAGCTGTTTTTT
J: TRBJ1-1; D: NA; V: TRBV7-6; size: NA; CDR3: CASSLWASGDTEAFF; DNA: TGTGCCAGCAGCTTATGGGCCTCGGGGGACACTGAAGCTTTCTTT
J: TRBJ2-7; D: TRBD2; V: TRBV5-4; size: NA; CDR3: CASSSRLAGAGEQYF; DNA: TGTGCCAGCAGCTCCCGACTAGCGGGAGCGGGAGAGCAGTACTTC
J: TRBJ2-5; D: TRBD1; V: TRBV30; size: NA; CDR3: CASRDRGQETQYF; DNA: TGTGCCAGCCGGGACAGGGGACAAGAGACCCAGTACTTC
J: TRBJ2-3; D: TRBD2; V: TRBV19; size: NA; CDR3: CASSLGLAPGGTDTQYF; DNA: TGTGCCAGTAGTCTGGGACTAGCGCCCGGGGGCACAGATACGCAGTATTTT
J: TRBJ1-2; D: NA; V: TRBV19; size: once; CDR3: CASSSTGDTNYGYTF; DNA: TGTGCCAGTAGTAGCACAGGAGATACTAACTATGGCTACACCTTC
J: TRBJ2-1; D: TRBD2; V: TRBV6-6; size: NA; CDR3: CASRSPGGPHNEQFF; DNA: TGTGCCAGCAGGTCTCCGGGGGGGCCCCACAATGAGCAGTTCTTC
J: TRBJ1-2; D: NA; V: TRBV6-2/TRBV6-3; size: NA; CDR3: CASSYPGDYGYTF; DNA: TGTGCCAGCAGTTATCCGGGGGACTATGGCTACACCTTC
J: TRBJ1-2; D: NA; V: TRBV19; size: NA; CDR3: CASSIGGSALNYGYTF; DNA: TGTGCCAGTAGTATAGGCGGCTCAGCCCTTAACTATGGCTACACCTTC
J: TRBJ1-1; D: NA; V: TRBV24-1; size: NA; CDR3: CATSDSRGVTFF; DNA: TGTGCCACCAGTGATTCCAGGGGTGTGACTTTCTTT
J: TRBJ2-5; D: TRBD1; V: TRBV6-5; size: NA; CDR3: CASSYSRQGGQETQYF; DNA: TGTGCCAGCAGTTACTCGAGACAGGGGGGGCAAGAGACCCAGTACTTC
J: TRBJ2-1; D: NA; V: TRBV9; size: NA; CDR3: CASSRAPAGYYNEQFF; DNA: TGTGCCAGCAGCCGTGCGCCGGCGGGGTATTACAATGAGCAGTTCTTC
J: TRBJ1-3; D: NA; V: TRBV4-2; size: NA; CDR3: CASSQDFDRRNTIYF; DNA: TGTGCCAGCAGCCAAGATTTCGACAGGAGAAACACCATATATTTT
J: TRBJ2-3; D: TRBD2; V: TRBV5-6; size: NA; CDR3: CASTNWGGSTDTQYF; DNA: TGTGCCAGCACTAACTGGGGGGGGAGCACAGATACGCAGTATTTT
J: TRBJ2-2; D: NA; V: TRBV5-1; size: NA; CDR3: CASSLANQGGKAGELFF; DNA: TGCGCCAGCAGCTTGGCGAACCAGGGCGGTAAGGCCGGGGAGCTGTTTTTT
J: TRBJ2-7; D: TRBD2; V: TRBV6-4; size: NA; CDR3: CASSALAGPYEQYF; DNA: TGTGCCAGCAGTGCGCTAGCGGGGCCCTACGAGCAGTACTTC
J: TRBJ2-7; D: NA; V: TRBV5-6; size: NA; CDR3: CASSLVGPSYEQYF; DNA: TGTGCCAGCAGCTTGGTGGGGCCCTCCTACGAGCAGTACTTC
J: TRBJ2-5; D: NA; V: TRBV5-1; size: NA; CDR3: CASQGLGGTETQYF; DNA: TGCGCCAGCCAGGGGCTGGGCGGTACAGAGACCCAGTACTTC
J: TRBJ2-2; D: TRBD1; V: TRBV18; size: NA; CDR3: CASSPPGQGNTGELFF; DNA: TGTGCCAGCTCACCACCCGGACAGGGAAACACCGGGGAGCTGTTTTTT
J: TRBJ1-1; D: NA; V: TRBV7-9; size: NA; CDR3: CASSRGRGNTEAFF; DNA: TGTGCCAGCAGCCGAGGGCGGGGGAACACTGAAGCTTTCTTT
J: TRBJ1-4; D: TRBD1; V: TRBV27; size: NA; CDR3: CASSPRTGRSEKLFF; DNA: TGTGCCAGCAGTCCCAGGACAGGGAGGAGTGAAAAACTGTTTTTT
J: TRBJ1-6; D: TRBD1; V: TRBV14; size: NA; CDR3: CASSPYGTANSPLHF; DNA: TGTGCCAGCAGCCCTTATGGGACAGCGAATTCACCCCTCCACTTT
J: TRBJ2-7; D: NA; V: TRBV6-2/TRBV6-3; size: NA; CDR3: CASSYSTGGAGYEQYF; DNA: TGTGCCAGCAGTTACTCGACGGGGGGCGCGGGCTACGAGCAGTACTTC
J: TRBJ1-5; D: TRBD1; V: TRBV7-2; size: NA; CDR3: CASSTTGGLNQPQHF; DNA: TGTGCCAGCAGCACGACAGGGGGCTTAAATCAGCCCCAGCATTTT
J: TRBJ1-5; D: TRBD1; V: TRBV18; size: few; CDR3: CASSLGQDGGNQPQHF; DNA: TGTGCCAGCTCGCTTGGACAGGACGGGGGCAATCAGCCCCAGCATTTT
J: TRBJ1-2; D: TRBD1; V: TRBV6-5; size: NA; CDR3: CASSPQGARGYTF; DNA: TGTGCCAGCAGTCCACAGGGGGCGCGTGGCTACACCTTC